The entry below gives a single T cell receptor beta chain sequence along with its context. This sample was taken from a study of T cells after yellow fever vaccination. Via MiXCR, TCRdb re-called the 5' RACE reads, giving one row per CDR3 protein. The sample includes tens of thousands of distinct CDR3 sequences, about 6.3% of them seen just once. From germline, CDR1 is GTSNPN and CDR2 SVGIG (reference sequence). There are 13 residues in the CDR3. Trimming at V came to 2 bases and at J to 4 bases, leaving 3 bases not matched to a gene. The sample consisted of PBMCs, either bulk or a sorted T-cell subset (CD4+, CD8+, memory, or dextramer-sorted; not recorded which), taken on the day of the first yellow fever vaccination. This TCR was sampled from a young man who received the YFV17D yellow fever vaccine. This rearrangement joins TRBV30 to TRBJ2-7, with 9 bases matching TRBD2. CDR3 sequence: CAWSKGLAYEQYF. The CDR3 nucleotides read TGTGCCTGGAGTAAGGGACTAGCTTACGAGCAGTACTTC.